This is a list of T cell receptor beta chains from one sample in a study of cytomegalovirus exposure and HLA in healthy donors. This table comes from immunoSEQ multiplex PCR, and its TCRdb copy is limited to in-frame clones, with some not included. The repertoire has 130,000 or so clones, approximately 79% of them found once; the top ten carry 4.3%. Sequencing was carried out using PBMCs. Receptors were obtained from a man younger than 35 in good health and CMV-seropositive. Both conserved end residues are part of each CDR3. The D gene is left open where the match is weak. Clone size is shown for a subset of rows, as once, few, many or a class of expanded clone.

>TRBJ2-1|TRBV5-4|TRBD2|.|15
CASGRLAESYNEQFF
TGTGCCAGCGGAAGACTAGCGGAAAGTTACAATGAGCAGTTCTTC
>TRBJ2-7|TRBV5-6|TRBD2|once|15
CASSWGLAASYEQYF
TGTGCCAGCAGCTGGGGACTAGCGGCCTCCTACGAGCAGTACTTC
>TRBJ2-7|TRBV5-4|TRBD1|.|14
CASSPDRAPYEQYF
TGTGCCAGCAGCCCAGACAGGGCCCCCTACGAGCAGTACTTC
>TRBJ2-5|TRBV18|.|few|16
CASSPNTWGGVMTQYF
TGTGCCAGCTCACCCAACACCTGGGGCGGAGTGATGACCCAGTACTTC
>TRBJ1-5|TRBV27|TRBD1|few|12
CASMTGTGAQHF
TGTGCCAGCATGACAGGGACCGGGGCCCAGCATTTT
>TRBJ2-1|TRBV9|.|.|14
CASSVGGHYNEQFF
TGTGCCAGCAGCGTCGGCGGGCATTACAATGAGCAGTTCTTC
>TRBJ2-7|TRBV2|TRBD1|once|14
CASRGQRSSYEQYF
TGTGCCAGCAGGGGACAGCGAAGCTCCTACGAGCAGTACTTC
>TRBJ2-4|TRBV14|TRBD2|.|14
CASSQGLAGGIQYF
TGTGCCAGCAGCCAGGGACTAGCGGGAGGTATTCAGTACTTC
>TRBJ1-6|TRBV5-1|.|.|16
CASSPREGFYNSPLHF
TGCGCCAGCAGCCCCCGGGAGGGTTTCTATAATTCACCCCTCCACTTT
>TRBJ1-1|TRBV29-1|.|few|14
CSVAAGEMNTEAFF
TGCAGCGTCGCGGCCGGGGAGATGAACACTGAAGCTTTCTTT
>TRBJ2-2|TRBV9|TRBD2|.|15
CASSVGGRGTGELFF
TGTGCCAGCAGCGTGGGCGGGAGGGGAACCGGGGAGCTGTTTTTT
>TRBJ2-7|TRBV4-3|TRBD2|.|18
CASSHRTSGSTSPYEQYF
TGCGCCAGCAGCCACCGGACTAGCGGGAGCACGTCCCCCTACGAGCAGTACTTC
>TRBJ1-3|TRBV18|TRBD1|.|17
CASSPRQGKLSGNTIYF
TGTGCCAGCTCACCACGACAGGGGAAACTGTCCGGAAACACCATATATTTT
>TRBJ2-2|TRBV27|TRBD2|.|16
CASSLWEGSGTGELFF
TGTGCCAGCAGTTTATGGGAGGGGTCGGGCACCGGGGAGCTGTTTTTT
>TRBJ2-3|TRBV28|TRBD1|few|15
CASSAQGDPADTQYF
TGTGCCAGCAGTGCACAGGGGGACCCCGCAGATACGCAGTATTTT
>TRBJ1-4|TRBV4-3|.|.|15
CASSGPPGGNEKLFF
TGCGCCAGCAGCGGCCCCCCTGGAGGAAATGAAAAACTGTTTTTT
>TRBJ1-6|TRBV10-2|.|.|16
CASRNVTSGLNSPLHF
TGCGCCAGCAGGAACGTAACATCGGGGTTAAATTCACCCCTCCACTTT
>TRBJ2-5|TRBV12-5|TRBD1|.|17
CASGLGTSTGGAETQYF
TGTGCTAGTGGTTTGGGGACCTCGACAGGGGGCGCGGAGACCCAGTACTTC
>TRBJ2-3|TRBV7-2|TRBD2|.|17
CASSTRTSGRGSDTQYF
TGTGCCAGCAGCACACGGACTAGCGGGAGAGGCTCAGATACGCAGTATTTT
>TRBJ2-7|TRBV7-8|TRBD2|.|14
CASSPAGRDYEQYF
TGTGCCAGCAGCCCAGCGGGACGGGACTACGAGCAGTACTTC
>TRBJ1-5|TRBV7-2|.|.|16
CASSLQGGNGNQPQHF
TGTGCCAGCAGCTTGCAGGGCGGGAATGGCAATCAGCCCCAGCATTTT
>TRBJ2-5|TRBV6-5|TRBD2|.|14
CASRLADEWETQYF
TGTGCCAGTAGACTAGCGGATGAGTGGGAGACCCAGTACTTC
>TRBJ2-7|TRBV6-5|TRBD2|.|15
CASSPGRGLSYEQYF
TGTGCCAGCAGCCCCGGGAGGGGCCTATCCTACGAGCAGTACTTC
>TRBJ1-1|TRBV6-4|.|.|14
CASSDSKGGRGAFF
TGTGCCAGCAGTGACTCGAAAGGCGGTAGGGGAGCTTTCTTT
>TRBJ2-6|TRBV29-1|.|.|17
CSVLSPGLGTGANVLTF
TGCAGCGTTCTTAGTCCGGGGTTAGGCACTGGGGCCAACGTCCTGACTTTC
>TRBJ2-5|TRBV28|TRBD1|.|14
CASSGGQGGETQYF
TGTGCCAGCAGTGGGGGACAGGGAGGGGAGACCCAGTACTTC
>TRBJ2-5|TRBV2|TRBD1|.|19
CASRPAPGQGRGTQETQYF
TGTGCCAGCAGACCCGCACCGGGACAGGGGAGGGGGACACAAGAGACCCAGTACTTC
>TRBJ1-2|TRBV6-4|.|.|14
CASSDGAGDYGYTF
TGTGCCAGCAGTGACGGGGCAGGGGACTATGGCTACACCTTC
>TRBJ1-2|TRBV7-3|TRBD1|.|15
CASSLVQGGPYGYTF
TGTGCCAGCAGCTTGGTTCAGGGGGGACCCTATGGCTACACCTTC